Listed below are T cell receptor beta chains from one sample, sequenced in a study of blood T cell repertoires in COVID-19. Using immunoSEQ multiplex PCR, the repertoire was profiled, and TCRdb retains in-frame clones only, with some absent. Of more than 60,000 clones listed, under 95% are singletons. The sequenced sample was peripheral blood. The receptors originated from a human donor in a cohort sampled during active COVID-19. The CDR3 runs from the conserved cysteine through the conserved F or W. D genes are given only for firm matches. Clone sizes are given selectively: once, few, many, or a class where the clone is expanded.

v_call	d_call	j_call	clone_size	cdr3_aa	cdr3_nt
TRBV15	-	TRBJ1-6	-	CATSRDRGGFSPLHF	TGTGCCACCAGCAGAGATCGGGGGGGATTTTCACCCCTCCACTTT
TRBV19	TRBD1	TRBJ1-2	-	CASSISGQGGGYTF	TGTGCCAGTAGTATATCGGGACAGGGTGGTGGCTACACCTTC
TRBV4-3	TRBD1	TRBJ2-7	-	CASSQDRTGPYEQYF	TGCGCCAGCAGCCAAGATCGGACAGGGCCTTACGAGCAGTACTTC
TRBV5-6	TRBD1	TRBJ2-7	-	CASSLGGGRFYEQYF	TGTGCCAGCAGCTTGGGAGGGGGCAGGTTCTACGAGCAGTACTTC
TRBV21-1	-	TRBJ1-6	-	CASSSRDRRKGPNSPLHF	TGTGCCAGCAGCAGCCGGGACAGGAGAAAAGGGCCTAATTCACCCCTCCACTTT
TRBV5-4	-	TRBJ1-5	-	CASSWYRGHQPQHF	TGTGCCAGCAGCTGGTACCGGGGACACCAGCCCCAGCATTTT
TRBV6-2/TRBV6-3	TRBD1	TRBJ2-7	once	CASSYSPLTGLDPYEQYF	TGTGCCAGCAGTTACTCGCCTTTGACAGGGTTAGATCCCTACGAGCAGTACTTC
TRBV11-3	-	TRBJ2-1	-	CASSLGGPTPYNEQFF	TGTGCCAGCAGCTTAGGAGGCCCGACCCCCTACAATGAGCAGTTCTTC
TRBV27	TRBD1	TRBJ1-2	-	CASSLTGGGRDNYGYTF	TGTGCCAGCAGTTTGACAGGGGGCGGGAGGGATAACTATGGCTACACCTTC
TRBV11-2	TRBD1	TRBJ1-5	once	CASSLTGGHQPQHF	TGTGCCAGCAGCCTGACAGGGGGCCATCAGCCCCAGCATTTT
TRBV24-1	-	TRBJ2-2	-	CATSDLRGGELFF	TGTGCCACCAGTGATTTACGGGGCGGGGAGCTGTTTTTT
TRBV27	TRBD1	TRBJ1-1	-	CASSLMYGRGHTNTEAFF	TGTGCCAGCAGTTTAATGTATGGCAGGGGGCATACGAACACTGAAGCTTTCTTT
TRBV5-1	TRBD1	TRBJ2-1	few	CASSHGQGASFNYDEQFF	TGCGCCAGCAGCCACGGACAGGGGGCGAGCTTCAATTATGATGAGCAGTTCTTC
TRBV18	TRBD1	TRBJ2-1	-	CASSPGTGDYNEQFF	TGTGCCAGCTCACCGGGGACAGGGGACTACAATGAGCAGTTCTTC
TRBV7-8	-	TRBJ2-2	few	CASILDRRGRGGELFF	TGTGCCAGCATCCTAGACCGGAGGGGGCGCGGCGGGGAGCTGTTTTTT
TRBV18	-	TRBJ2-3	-	CASSPRSDRSTDTQYF	TGTGCCAGCTCACCACGGTCCGACAGGAGCACAGATACGCAGTATTTT
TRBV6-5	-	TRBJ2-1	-	CASRAEYNEQFF	TGTGCCAGCAGGGCCGAATACAATGAGCAGTTCTTC
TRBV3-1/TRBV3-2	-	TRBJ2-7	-	CASSQDGGNSYEQYF	TGTGCCAGCAGCCAAGATGGCGGGAACTCCTACGAGCAGTACTTC
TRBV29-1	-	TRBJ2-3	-	CSVEASRGGPDTQYF	TGCAGCGTTGAAGCATCTAGGGGGGGACCAGATACGCAGTATTTT
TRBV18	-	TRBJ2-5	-	CASSRPQETQYF	TGTGCCAGCTCACGGCCCCAAGAGACCCAGTACTTC
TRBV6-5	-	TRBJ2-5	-	CASSYGDLVGTQYF	TGTGCCAGCAGTTACGGGGACTTGGTCGGGACCCAGTACTTC
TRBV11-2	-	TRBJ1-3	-	CASSHPSGESSGNTIYF	TGTGCCAGCAGCCACCCGTCCGGGGAGAGCTCTGGAAACACCATATATTTT
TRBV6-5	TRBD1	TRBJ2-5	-	CASSRQGARETQYF	TGTGCCAGCAGCCGACAGGGGGCTCGGGAGACCCAGTACTTC
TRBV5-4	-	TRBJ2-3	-	CASSNWLGDTQYF	TGTGCCAGCAGCAATTGGCTTGGAGATACGCAGTATTTT
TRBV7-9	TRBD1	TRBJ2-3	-	CASSFWAGGFGTDTQYF	TGTGCCAGCAGCTTCTGGGCAGGGGGCTTTGGCACAGATACGCAGTATTTT